Below, 10 T cell receptor beta chains from the same sample are listed, as sequenced in a study of cytomegalovirus exposure and HLA in healthy donors. Primers included in the PCR were 60 Vbeta and 13 Jbeta primers. TCRdb keeps only in-frame clones here, not all; method: immunoSEQ multiplex PCR. The sample's table shows 63,000 or so clones. The sequenced sample was PBMCs. The receptor set was obtained from a boy younger than 18 in good health and CMV-seronegative.

This chain links TRBV29-1 with TRBJ2-7; the D gene is possibly TRBD2 (7 bases). Looked up from germline, CDR1 is SQVTM and CDR2 is ANQGSEA. The CDR3 extends over 13 amino acids. Trimming left V 3 bases short and J 6 bases short, with 15 bases between. CDR3 protein: CSVEGEGGSEQYF. The CDR3 bases are TGCAGCGTTGAGGGGGAGGGGGGCAGCGAGCAGTACTTC.

J is TRBJ1-3 and V is TRBV29-1; TRBD1 aligns across 8 bases. Losses at the gene ends were 1 base for V and 4 bases for J; bases not matched to a gene: 6. Germline lookup yields CDR1 SQVTM and CDR2 ANQGSEA. The CDR3 is made up of 15 amino acids. As DNA, the CDR3 is TGCAGCGTTGAAGTGGCCCCAGGGGGCGGAAACACCATATATTTT. Residues: CSVEVAPGGGNTIYF.

The chain employs TRBV15 and TRBJ2-1; tentatively, D is TRBD2 (7 bases). There are 16 residues in the CDR3. Trimming removed 0 bases at V and 8 bases at J, with 17 bases between. Germline values: CDR1 LNHNV, CDR2 YYDKDF (reference sequence). CDR3 sequence (DNA): TGTGCCACCAGCAGAGACCCGGGGGGCCGGGGCGATGAGCAGTTCTTC. It codes for CATSRDPGGRGDEQFF.

The chain combines TRBV4-2 with TRBJ1-1; D call uncertain. Germline-derived CDR1 and CDR2 are LGHNA and YNFKEQ. This CDR3 is built from 11 residues. V was trimmed by 4 bases and J by 7 bases, leaving 7 bases between them. The CDR3: CASSRGIEAFF. The CDR3, as DNA: TGTGCCAGCAGCCGCGGTATTGAAGCTTTCTTT.

This rearrangement joins TRBV6-1 to TRBJ1-2; tentative D call: TRBD1 (6 bases). The germline V gene has CDR1 MNHNS and CDR2 SASEGT. V dropped 1 base and J dropped 5 bases, with 11 bases sitting between them. This CDR3 is built from 14 residues. CDR3 bases: TGTGCCAGCAGTGAAGACAGGGCCTGGTATGGCTACACCTTC. It encodes CASSEDRAWYGYTF.

J is TRBJ2-3 and V is TRBV5-6; 8 bases match TRBD1. This CDR3 is built from 16 residues. Per germline, CDR1 SGHDT and CDR2 YYEEEE. With 0 bases clipped from V and 9 bases from J, the junction kept 12 bases outside the gene matches. CDR3 residues: CASSLVSGGAPNTQYF. The CDR3 bases are TGTGCCAGCAGCTTGGTGTCAGGGGGCGCCCCAAACACGCAGTATTTT.

This chain uses TRBV5-4 with TRBJ1-1; 7 nucleotides line up with TRBD1. The V and J ends lost 4 bases and 1 base, in that order; junction bases with no gene match: 7. The CDR3 covers 15 residues. Germline CDR1 is SGHNT and CDR2 is YYREEE (reference sequence). DNA for the CDR3: TGTGCCAGCAGCCTCGACAGGGCTAAGAACACTGAAGCTTTCTTT. Its protein product is CASSLDRAKNTEAFF.

The chain links TRBV30 to TRBJ2-1, with a weak D call TRBD2 (6 bases). The germline V and J ends were trimmed by 5 bases and 1 base, with 18 bases remaining between them. Per germline, CDR1 GTSNPN and CDR2 SVGIG (reference sequence). There are 16 residues in the CDR3. CDR3 in DNA: TGTGCCTGGGGTGGGCCGGGGGTAGGATCCTACAATGAGCAGTTCTTC. This translates into CAWGGPGVGSYNEQFF.

The chain has TRBV19 and TRBJ2-7; 12 bases fit TRBD1. V shed 5 bases and J 6 bases; nucleotides not matched to a gene: 8. This CDR3 has 15 amino acids. The germline V gene encodes CDR1 LNHDA and CDR2 SQIVND (reference sequence). The CDR3 protein is CASSLTGTGGSEQYF. The CDR3 nucleotides read TGTGCCAGTAGTTTAACCGGGACAGGGGGCAGCGAGCAGTACTTC. The whole variable domain, remainder taken from reference TRBV19 and TRBJ2-7, is DGGITQSPKYLFRKEGQNVTLSCEQNLNHDAMYWYRQDPGQGLRLIYYSQIVNDFQKGDIAEGYSVSREKKESFPLTVTSAQKNPTAFYLCASSLTGTGGSEQYFGPGTRLTVT.

The J gene is TRBJ2-6, the V gene TRBV6-4; 10 bases match TRBD2. This CDR3 is 20 amino acids long. Germline V gene sequence: CDR1 MRHNA, CDR2 SNTAGT. The V segment lost 0 bases and the J segment 4 bases; nucleotides outside the gene matches: 12. In DNA form, the CDR3 reads TGTGCCAGCAGTGACTCGCCCAACCTCGGACTAGCGGCCGGGGCCAACGTCCTGACTTTC. This sequence encodes CASSDSPNLGLAAGANVLTF.